The following is a T cell receptor (beta chain) sequence with its context. This record belongs to a study of T cell changes during pregnancy in multiple sclerosis. The CDR3 runs to 14 residues. Per germline, CDR1 SGHNT and CDR2 YYREEE (reference sequence). V was pared by 3 bases and J by 1 base, with 3 bases of the junction left unmatched. The assay was immunoSEQ multiplex PCR, and TCRdb's table has in-frame clones only and misses some. The sample yields roughly 61,000 clones, 93% seen once. The sample was peripheral blood, taken after pregnancy. The chain joins TRBV5-4 to TRBJ1-1; 7 positions match TRBD1. This TCR derives from a female donor with multiple sclerosis, enrolled in a pregnancy study. CDR3 residues: CASSYRGWNTEAFF. CDR3 in DNA: TGTGCCAGCAGCTACAGGGGATGGAACACTGAAGCTTTCTTT. Full variable domain (outside the CDR3, taken from reference TRBV5-4 and TRBJ1-1): ETGVTQSPTHLIKTRGQQVTLRCSSQSGHNTVSWYQQALGQGPQFIFQYYREEENGRGNFPPRFSGLQFPNYSSELNVNALELDDSALYLCASSYRGWNTEAFFGQGTRLTVV.